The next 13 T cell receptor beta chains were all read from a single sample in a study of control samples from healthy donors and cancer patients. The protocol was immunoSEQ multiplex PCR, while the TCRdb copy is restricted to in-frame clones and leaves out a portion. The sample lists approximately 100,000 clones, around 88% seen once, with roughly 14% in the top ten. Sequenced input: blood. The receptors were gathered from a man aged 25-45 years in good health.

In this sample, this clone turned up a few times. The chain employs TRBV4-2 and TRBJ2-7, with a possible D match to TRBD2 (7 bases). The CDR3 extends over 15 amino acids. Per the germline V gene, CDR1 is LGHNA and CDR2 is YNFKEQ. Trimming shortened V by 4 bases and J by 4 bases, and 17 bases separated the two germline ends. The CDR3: CASSPSEGGSYEQYF. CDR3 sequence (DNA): TGTGCCAGCAGCCCCAGTGAGGGGGGGAGTTACGAGCAGTACTTC.

The CDR3 DNA sequence: TGTGCCAGCAGCCCAGGGTTCGAATCCTACGAGCAGTACTTC. Encoded protein: CASSPGFESYEQYF. The chain combines TRBV7-3 with TRBJ2-7; the D gene is possibly TRBD1 (5 bases). The CDR3 covers 14 residues. Germline V gene data show CDR1 as SGHTA and CDR2 as FQGTGA. Trimming stripped 5 bases from V and 1 base from J, with 12 bases between.

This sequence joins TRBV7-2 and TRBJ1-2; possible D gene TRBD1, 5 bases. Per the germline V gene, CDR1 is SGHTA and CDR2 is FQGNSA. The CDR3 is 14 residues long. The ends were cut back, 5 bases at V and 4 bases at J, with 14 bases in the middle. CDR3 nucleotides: TGTGCCAGCAGCCCCCGGGGGGGATTCTATGGCTACACCTTC. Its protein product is CASSPRGGFYGYTF.

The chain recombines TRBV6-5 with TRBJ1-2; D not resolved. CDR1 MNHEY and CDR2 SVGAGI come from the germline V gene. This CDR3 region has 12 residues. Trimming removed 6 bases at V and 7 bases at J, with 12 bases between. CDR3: CASRRQFGGYTF. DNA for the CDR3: TGTGCCAGCAGACGACAATTCGGTGGCTACACCTTC.

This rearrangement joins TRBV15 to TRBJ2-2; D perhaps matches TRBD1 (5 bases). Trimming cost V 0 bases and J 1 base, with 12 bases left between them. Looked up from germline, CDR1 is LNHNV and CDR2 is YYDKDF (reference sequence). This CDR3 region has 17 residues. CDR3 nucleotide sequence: TGTGCCACCAGCAGAGATAGGGGCGGAATGAACACCGGGGAGCTGTTTTTT. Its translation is CATSRDRGGMNTGELFF. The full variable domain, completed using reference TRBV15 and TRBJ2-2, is DAMVIQNPRYQVTQFGKPVTLSCSQTLNHNVMYWYQQKSSQAPKLLFHYYDKDFNNEADTPDNFQSRRPNTSFCFLDIRSPGLGDTAMYLCATSRDRGGMNTGELFFGEGSRLTVL.

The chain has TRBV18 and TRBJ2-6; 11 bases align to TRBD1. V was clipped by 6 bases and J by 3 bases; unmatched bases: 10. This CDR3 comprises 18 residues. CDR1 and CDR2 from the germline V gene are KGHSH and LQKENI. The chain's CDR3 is CASSLDRGQLSGANVLTF. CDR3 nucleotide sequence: TGTGCCAGCTCGCTGGACAGGGGGCAACTAAGTGGGGCCAACGTCCTGACTTTC.

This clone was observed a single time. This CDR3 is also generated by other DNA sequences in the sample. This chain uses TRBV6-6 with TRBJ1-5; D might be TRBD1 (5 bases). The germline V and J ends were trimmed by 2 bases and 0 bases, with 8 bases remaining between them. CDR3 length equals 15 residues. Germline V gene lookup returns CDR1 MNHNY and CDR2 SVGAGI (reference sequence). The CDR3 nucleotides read TGTGCCAGCAGTTACGGGCAGGGTAGCAATCAGCCCCAGCATTTT. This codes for CASSYGQGSNQPQHF.

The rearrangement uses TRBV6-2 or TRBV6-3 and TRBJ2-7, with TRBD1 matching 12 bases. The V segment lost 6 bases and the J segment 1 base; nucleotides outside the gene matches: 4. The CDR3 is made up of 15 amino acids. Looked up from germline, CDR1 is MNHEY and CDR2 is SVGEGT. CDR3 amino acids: CASSLGQGASYEQYF. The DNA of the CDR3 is TGTGCCAGCAGCTTGGGACAGGGGGCATCCTACGAGCAGTACTTC.

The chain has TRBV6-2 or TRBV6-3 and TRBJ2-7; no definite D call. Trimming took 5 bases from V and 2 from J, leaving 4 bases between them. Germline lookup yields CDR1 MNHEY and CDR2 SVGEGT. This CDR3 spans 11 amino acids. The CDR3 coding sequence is TGTGCCAGCAGTGGCCCCTACGAGCAGTACTTC. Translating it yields CASSGPYEQYF.

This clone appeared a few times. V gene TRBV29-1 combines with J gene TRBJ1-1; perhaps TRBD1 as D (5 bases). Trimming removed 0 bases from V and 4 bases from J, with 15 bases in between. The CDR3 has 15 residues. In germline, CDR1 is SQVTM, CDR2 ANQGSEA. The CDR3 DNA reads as TGCAGCGTTGAAGACGTCAGGGTTGTGGGCACTGAAGCTTTCTTT. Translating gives CSVEDVRVVGTEAFF. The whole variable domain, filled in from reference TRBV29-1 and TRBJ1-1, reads SAVISQKPSRDICQRGTSLTIQCQVDSQVTMMFWYRQQPGQSLTLIATANQGSEATYESGFVIDKFPISRPNLTFSTLTVSNMSPEDSSIYLCSVEDVRVVGTEAFFGQGTRLTVV.

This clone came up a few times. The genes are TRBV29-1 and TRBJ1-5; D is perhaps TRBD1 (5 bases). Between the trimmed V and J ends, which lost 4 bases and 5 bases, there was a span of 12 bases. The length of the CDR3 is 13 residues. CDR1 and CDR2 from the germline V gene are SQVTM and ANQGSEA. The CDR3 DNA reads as TGCAGCGTTGGGCAGGGATCCGATCAGCCCCAGCATTTT. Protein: CSVGQGSDQPQHF.

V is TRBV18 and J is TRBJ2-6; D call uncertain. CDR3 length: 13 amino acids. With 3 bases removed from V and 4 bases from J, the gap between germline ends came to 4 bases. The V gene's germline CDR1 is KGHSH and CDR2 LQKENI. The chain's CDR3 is CASSPNGANVLTF. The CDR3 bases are TGTGCCAGCTCACCTAACGGGGCCAACGTCCTGACTTTC. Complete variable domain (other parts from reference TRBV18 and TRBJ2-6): NAGVMQNPRHLVRRRGQEARLRCSPMKGHSHVYWYRQLPEEGLKFMVYLQKENIIDESGMPKERFSAEFPKEGPSILRIQQVVRGDSAAYFCASSPNGANVLTFGAGSRLTVL.

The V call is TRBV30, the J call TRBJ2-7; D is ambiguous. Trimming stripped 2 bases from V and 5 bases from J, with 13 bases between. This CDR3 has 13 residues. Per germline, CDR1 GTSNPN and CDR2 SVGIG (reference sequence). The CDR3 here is CAWSSHKGDEQYF. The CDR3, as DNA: TGTGCCTGGAGTTCCCACAAAGGCGACGAGCAGTACTTC.